This entry features one T cell receptor beta chain sequence. This CDR3 has 12 residues. CDR1 is SGDLS and CDR2 is YYNGEE in the germline V gene. V lost 0 bases to trimming and J lost 10 bases; unmatched junction nucleotides: 3. This sample was taken from a study of blood T cell repertoires in COVID-19. Turning to the study itself: Acute and convalescent COVID-19 specimens originated in the United States, Italy and Spain.

How the authors handled the data: Quantification of nucleated cells was approximated via reference gene primer amplification. The protocol was immunoSEQ multiplex PCR, while the TCRdb copy is restricted to in-frame clones and leaves out a portion. The V and J calls and clone size come from that table; D and trimming were worked out from the DNA. The sample shows some 110,000 clones, around 83% of them seen only once. The receptor was isolated from a man in his sixties or seventies with acute or convalescent COVID-19. Sequencing was performed on peripheral blood. J is TRBJ1-2 and V is TRBV9; 7 bases map to TRBD1. CDR3 DNA: TGTGCCAGCAGCGTAGTCCAGGGGGTCTACACCTTC. Encoded protein: CASSVVQGVYTF.